This TCR beta chain was identified in a study of blood T cell repertoires in COVID-19. Study details: COVID-19 samples from acute and convalescent phases originated in the United States, Italy and Spain. Sources were T cells, B-cell-depleted T cells, or PBMCs; the material itself was cDNA or gDNA.

In the original processing: Estimation of nucleated cell counts was performed using reference gene primer amplification. Method: immunoSEQ multiplex PCR; TCRdb's copy keeps in-frame clones and lacks some. The V and J calls and clone size come from that table; D and trimming were worked out from the DNA. Here the sample spans about 75,000 clones, 85% to 90% being singletons. This clone showed up just once. Specimen: peripheral blood. The sequence came from a human donor in a cohort sampled during active COVID-19.

The CDR3 here is CASSLFEGAGTGELFF. The DNA of the CDR3 is TGTGCCAGCAGCTTATTTGAGGGGGCGGGCACCGGGGAGCTGTTTTTT. The chain employs TRBV7-9 and TRBJ2-2; TRBD1 agrees at 7 bases. The CDR3 loop spans 16 amino acids. Germline V gives CDR1 SEHNR, CDR2 FQNEAQ (reference sequence). J gave up 4 bases and V 2 bases, and 7 bases lay outside the gene matches.